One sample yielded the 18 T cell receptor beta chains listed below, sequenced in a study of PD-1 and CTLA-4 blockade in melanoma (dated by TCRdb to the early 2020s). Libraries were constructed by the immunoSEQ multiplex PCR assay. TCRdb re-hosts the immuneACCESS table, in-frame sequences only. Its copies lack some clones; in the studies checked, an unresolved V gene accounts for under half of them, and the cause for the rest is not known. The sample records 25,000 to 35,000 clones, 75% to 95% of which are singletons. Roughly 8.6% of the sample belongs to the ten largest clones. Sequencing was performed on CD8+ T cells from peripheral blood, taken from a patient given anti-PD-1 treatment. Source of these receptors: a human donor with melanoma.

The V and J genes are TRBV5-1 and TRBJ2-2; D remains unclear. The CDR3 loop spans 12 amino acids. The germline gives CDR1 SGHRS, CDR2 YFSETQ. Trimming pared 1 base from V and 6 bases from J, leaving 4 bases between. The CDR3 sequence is CASSLKSGELFF. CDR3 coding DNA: TGCGCCAGCAGCTTGAAGTCCGGGGAGCTGTTTTTT.

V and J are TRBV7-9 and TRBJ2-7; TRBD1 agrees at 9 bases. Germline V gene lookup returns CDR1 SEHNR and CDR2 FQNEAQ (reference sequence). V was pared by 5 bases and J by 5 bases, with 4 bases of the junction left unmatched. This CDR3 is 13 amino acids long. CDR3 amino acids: CASSLTGGNEQYF. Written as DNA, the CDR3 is TGTGCCAGCAGCCTCACAGGGGGCAACGAGCAGTACTTC.

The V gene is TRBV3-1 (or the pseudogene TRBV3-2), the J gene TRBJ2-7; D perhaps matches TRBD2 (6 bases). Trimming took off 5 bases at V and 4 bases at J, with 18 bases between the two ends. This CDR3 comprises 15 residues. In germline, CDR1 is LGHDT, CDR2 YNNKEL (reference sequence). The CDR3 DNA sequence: TGTGCCAGCAGCGAAATTGGCGGGGTGTTGTACGAGCAGTACTTC. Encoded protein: CASSEIGGVLYEQYF.

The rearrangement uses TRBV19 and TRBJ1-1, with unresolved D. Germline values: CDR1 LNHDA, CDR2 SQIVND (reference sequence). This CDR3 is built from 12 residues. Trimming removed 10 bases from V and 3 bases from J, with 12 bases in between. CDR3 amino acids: CATKIGYTEAFF. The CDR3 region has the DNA TGTGCCACCAAGATCGGCTACACTGAAGCTTTCTTT.

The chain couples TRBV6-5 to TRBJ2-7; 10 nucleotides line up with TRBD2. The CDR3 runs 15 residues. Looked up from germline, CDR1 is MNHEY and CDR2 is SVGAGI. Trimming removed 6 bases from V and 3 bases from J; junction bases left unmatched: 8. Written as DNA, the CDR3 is TGTGCCAGCAGCCTTGGACTAGCGGAAATCTACGAGCAGTACTTC. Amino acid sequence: CASSLGLAEIYEQYF.

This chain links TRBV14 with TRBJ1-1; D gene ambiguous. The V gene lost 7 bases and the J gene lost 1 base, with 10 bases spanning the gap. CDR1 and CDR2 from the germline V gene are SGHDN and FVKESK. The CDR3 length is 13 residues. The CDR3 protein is CASTIEENTEAFF. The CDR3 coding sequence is TGTGCCAGCACTATAGAGGAGAACACTGAAGCTTTCTTT. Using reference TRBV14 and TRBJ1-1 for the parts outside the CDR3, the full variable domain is EAGVTQFPSHSVIEKGQTVTLRCDPISGHDNLYWYRRVMGKEIKFLLHFVKESKQDESGMPNNRFLAERTGGTYSTLKVQPAELEDSGVYFCASTIEENTEAFFGQGTRLTVV.

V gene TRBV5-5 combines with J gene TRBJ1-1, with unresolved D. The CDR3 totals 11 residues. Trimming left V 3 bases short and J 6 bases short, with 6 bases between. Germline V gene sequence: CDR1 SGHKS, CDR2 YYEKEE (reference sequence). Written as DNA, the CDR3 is TGTGCCAGCAGCTCGGTCGCTGAAGCTTTCTTT. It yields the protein CASSSVAEAFF.

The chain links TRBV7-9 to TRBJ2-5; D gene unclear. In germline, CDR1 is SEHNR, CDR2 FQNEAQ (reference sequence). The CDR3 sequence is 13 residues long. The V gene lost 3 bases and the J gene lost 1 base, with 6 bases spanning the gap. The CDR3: CASSFLVQETQYF. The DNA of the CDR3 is TGTGCCAGCAGCTTCCTAGTCCAAGAGACCCAGTACTTC.

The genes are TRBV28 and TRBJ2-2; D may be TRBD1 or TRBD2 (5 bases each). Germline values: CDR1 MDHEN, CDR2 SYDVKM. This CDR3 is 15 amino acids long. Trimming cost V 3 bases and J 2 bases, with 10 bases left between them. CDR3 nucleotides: TGTGCCAGCAGTTTGGGGACGGATAACACCGGGGAGCTGTTTTTT. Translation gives CASSLGTDNTGELFF.

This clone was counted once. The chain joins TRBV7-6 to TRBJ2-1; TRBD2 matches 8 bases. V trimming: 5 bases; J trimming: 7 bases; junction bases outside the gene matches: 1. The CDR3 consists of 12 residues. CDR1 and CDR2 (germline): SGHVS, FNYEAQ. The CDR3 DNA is TGTGCCAGCAGCGCTAGCGGGAATGAGCAGTTCTTC. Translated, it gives CASSASGNEQFF.

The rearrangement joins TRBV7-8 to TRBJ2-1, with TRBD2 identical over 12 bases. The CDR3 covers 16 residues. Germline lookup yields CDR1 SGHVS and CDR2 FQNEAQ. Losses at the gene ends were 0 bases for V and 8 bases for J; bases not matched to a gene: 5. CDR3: CASSLAASGRADEQFF. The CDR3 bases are TGTGCCAGCAGCTTAGCGGCTAGCGGGAGGGCTGATGAGCAGTTCTTC.

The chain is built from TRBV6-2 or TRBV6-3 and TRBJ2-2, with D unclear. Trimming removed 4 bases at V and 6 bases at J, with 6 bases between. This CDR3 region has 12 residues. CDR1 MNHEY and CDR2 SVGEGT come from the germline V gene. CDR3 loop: CASSWDAGELFF. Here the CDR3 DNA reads TGTGCCAGCAGTTGGGATGCCGGGGAGCTGTTTTTT.

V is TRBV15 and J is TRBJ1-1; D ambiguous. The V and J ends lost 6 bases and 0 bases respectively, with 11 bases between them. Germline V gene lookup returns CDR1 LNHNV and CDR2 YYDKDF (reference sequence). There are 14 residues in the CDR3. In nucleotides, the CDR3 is TGTGCCACCAGGGCAGCGCTCATGAACACTGAAGCTTTCTTT. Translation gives CATRAALMNTEAFF.

DNA for the CDR3: TGTGCCAGCAGCCCCGCACTAGCAAATGAGCAGTTCTTC. This sequence encodes CASSPALANEQFF. The rearrangement joins TRBV6-2 or TRBV6-3 to TRBJ2-1, with a possible D match to TRBD2 (6 bases). The CDR3 is made up of 13 amino acids. Germline V gene data show CDR1 as MNHEY and CDR2 as SVGEGT. V lost 6 bases, J lost 7 bases, and 13 bases lay in between.

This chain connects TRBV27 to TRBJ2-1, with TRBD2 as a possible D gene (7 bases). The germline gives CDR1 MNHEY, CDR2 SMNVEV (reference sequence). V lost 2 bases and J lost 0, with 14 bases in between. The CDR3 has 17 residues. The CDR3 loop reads CASSLVGGQFSYNEQFF. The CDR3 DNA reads TGTGCCAGCAGTTTAGTGGGGGGGCAATTCTCCTACAATGAGCAGTTCTTC.

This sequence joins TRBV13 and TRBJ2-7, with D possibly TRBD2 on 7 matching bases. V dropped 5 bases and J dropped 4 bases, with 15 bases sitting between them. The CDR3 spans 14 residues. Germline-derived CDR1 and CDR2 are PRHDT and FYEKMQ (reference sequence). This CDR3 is CASSLMRGGYEQYF. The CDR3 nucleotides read TGTGCCAGCAGCCTAATGAGGGGGGGATACGAGCAGTACTTC.

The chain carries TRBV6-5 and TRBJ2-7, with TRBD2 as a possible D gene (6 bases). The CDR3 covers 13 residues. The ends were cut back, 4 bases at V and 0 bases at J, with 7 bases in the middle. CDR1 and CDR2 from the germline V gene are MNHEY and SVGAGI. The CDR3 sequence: CASSWDFSYEQYF. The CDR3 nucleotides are TGTGCCAGCAGTTGGGACTTCTCCTACGAGCAGTACTTC.

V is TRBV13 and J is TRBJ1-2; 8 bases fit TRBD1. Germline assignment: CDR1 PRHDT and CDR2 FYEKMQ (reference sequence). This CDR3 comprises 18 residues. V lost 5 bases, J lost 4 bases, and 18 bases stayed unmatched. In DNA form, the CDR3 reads TGTGCCAGCAGCCTCACCACCCTCAAACAGGGGGTGGGCTATGGCTACACCTTC. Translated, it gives CASSLTTLKQGVGYGYTF.